This T cell receptor (beta chain) came from a study of T cells in Graves' hyperthyroidism and ophthalmopathy. This clonotype has ten or more counts. The CDR3 loop spans 15 amino acids. Trimming removed 5 bases from V and 7 bases from J; junction bases left unmatched: 11. Per the germline V gene, CDR1 is DFQATT and CDR2 is SNEGSKA (reference sequence). What was amplified from RNA transcripts were TCR beta CDR3 regions. In the first-round RT-PCR of the TCR CDR3, the HTBI primer set was used. Using its own MiXCR run on the multiplex PCR reads, TCRdb lists one record per CDR3 protein. This table holds a few hundred thousand distinct CDR3 sequences, 14% found once.

The TCR was taken from a woman between 18 and 29 years old with Graves' hyperthyroidism. The specimen sequenced was blood. The chain employs TRBV20-1 and TRBJ1-6; 7 bases align to TRBD1. The CDR3 sequence is CSAGRQGRTNSPLHF. As DNA, the CDR3 is TGCAGTGCTGGTAGACAGGGAAGAACGAATTCACCCCTCCACTTT.